The clone carrying this TCR beta chain was counted many times. What it recognizes is unknown. CDR3 length equals 14 residues. Trimming took 6 bases from V and 6 from J, leaving 15 bases between them. The data were taken from a study of CD8 T cells in ankylosing spondylitis. The study, taken as a whole, reports: Disease-linked clones bore a CD8+ phenotype and were relatively rare in peripheral blood. There was reportedly significant enrichment of clones that were disease-linked in matched ankylosing spondylitis synovial fluid.

Each TCR beta library was made by quantitative 5'-RACE that incorporated molecular barcodes. TCRdb ran MiXCR on the 5' RACE reads and lists one entry per CDR3 protein. The table shows some 350,000 distinct CDR3 sequences, with roughly 14% occurring only once. The clonotype was recovered from a male donor with ankylosing spondylitis or in good health (not recorded which). Input material: blood, either unsorted or a sorted T cell fraction (not recorded which). This chain joins TRBV12-3 or TRBV12-4 and TRBJ2-1; D ambiguous. The CDR3 DNA reads as TGTGCCAGCAGCTCCTCTCTGGGGTTCAATGAGCAGTTCTTC. Translating gives CASSSSLGFNEQFF.